Detailed here is one TCR beta chain. The data stem from a study of blood T cell repertoires in COVID-19. Study-level information: The samples span acute and convalescent COVID-19 from the United States, Italy and Spain. Sources were T cells, B-cell-depleted T cells, or PBMCs; the material itself was cDNA or gDNA.

Assay: immunoSEQ multiplex PCR; the TCRdb copy retains only in-frame clones and omits some. The data contain under 300,000 clones, roughly 84% of them singletons. The sequence was collected from a woman aged 40 to 50 who had recovered from COVID-19. Sequencing was carried out using peripheral blood.

The CDR3 spells CASSLFSLRTYEQYF. CDR3 sequence (DNA): TGTGCCAGCAGTTTATTTTCACTCCGAACCTACGAGCAGTACTTC. The chain has TRBV28 and TRBJ2-7, with D unresolved. The V end lost 1 base, the J end lost 2 bases, and 12 bases lay between the germline ends. The length of the CDR3 is 15 residues. Per germline, CDR1 MDHEN and CDR2 SYDVKM.